These T cell receptor beta chains were read from a single sample in a study of T cell clonotyping in hematopoietic cell transplantation. Clones were sequenced by immunoSEQ multiplex PCR, and TCRdb holds only the in-frame ones, with some missing. The sample holds fewer than 20,000 clones, about 76% seen once. What was sequenced was peripheral blood mononuclear cells. These receptors all come from a woman aged 55 to 70 in good health. Some clones in this sample may be carry-over from other donors' samples. CDR3s include the opening cysteine and the closing phenylalanine or tryptophan. Fields, in order: CDR3 DNA, CDR3 protein, D gene, J gene, CDR3 length, clone size, V gene. The D gene is left open where the match is weak. Not every row has a clone size; where given, it reads once, few, many or a size class.

TGTGCCAGCAGCACCCGACAGGGGACCGGGGAGCTGTTTTTT,CASSTRQGTGELFF,TRBD1,TRBJ2-2,14,once,TRBV9
TGTGCCTGGAGCTCACAGGGCGCCCAGTACTTC,CAWSSQGAQYF,-,TRBJ2-5,11,-,TRBV30
TGTGCCATCAGTCGACTAGCGAAGACCTACGAGCAGTACTTC,CAISRLAKTYEQYF,TRBD2,TRBJ2-7,14,-,TRBV10-3
TGTGCCAGCAGCCTATACTCGGGGTCCTACGAGCAGTACTTC,CASSLYSGSYEQYF,-,TRBJ2-7,14,few,TRBV9
TGCAGCGTAGAGGACAGCCGTAACCCCTACACCTTC,CSVEDSRNPYTF,-,TRBJ1-2,12,-,TRBV29-1
TGTGCCAGCAGCCGCGTGGGGGAAAAACTGTTTTTT,CASSRVGEKLFF,-,TRBJ1-4,12,few,TRBV5-6
TGTGCCAGCAGGCCCCCCGGGACAGGGAGGGATGGCTACACCTTC,CASRPPGTGRDGYTF,TRBD1,TRBJ1-2,15,-,TRBV2
TGTGCCAGCAGCTTGGGCGGGGCCGCAGATACGCAGTATTTT,CASSLGGAADTQYF,-,TRBJ2-3,14,-,TRBV7-3
TGTGCCAGTAGGTCCGGCCAGGCAGAAGAAAAACTGTTTTTT,CASRSGQAEEKLFF,-,TRBJ1-4,14,-,TRBV19
TGTGCCAGCAGCTTACGGCGGGACACAGATACGCAGTATTTT,CASSLRRDTDTQYF,-,TRBJ2-3,14,-,TRBV7-2
TGTGCCAGCAGCGACCGCCCTCGGGCCCTTAGTGAGGAAAACATTCAGTACTTC,CASSDRPRALSEENIQYF,-,TRBJ2-4,18,few,TRBV9
TGTGCCAGCAGTTCCCGCGGCCCGCGCTGGGAAAAACTGTTTTTT,CASSSRGPRWEKLFF,-,TRBJ1-4,15,few,TRBV27